Listed below are T cell receptor beta chains from one sample, sequenced in a study of T cells in Graves' hyperthyroidism and ophthalmopathy. TCRdb used MiXCR to reprocess the multiplex PCR reads, holding one entry per CDR3 protein. The sample holds some 210,000 distinct CDR3 sequences, over 15% seen once. The sequencing sample was made of blood. These TCRs come from a man aged 50-59 years with Graves' hyperthyroidism. Each CDR3 is given with its conserved first and last residue. A D gene is named only where the DNA matches it firmly. Rows may omit the clone size; those that give it use once, few, many or a size class.

V gene	clone size	J gene	D gene	CDR3 DNA	CDR3 protein
TRBV6-1	-	TRBJ2-1	-	TGTGCCAGCAGACAGGGGGGGACCTACAATGAGCAGTTCTTC	CASRQGGTYNEQFF
TRBV13	many	TRBJ1-5	-	TGTGCCAGCAGCTTCCTAGGGGAGGCGGGCCAGCCCCAGCATTTT	CASSFLGEAGQPQHF
TRBV20-1	few	TRBJ2-3	-	TGCAGTGCTAGTAAGACAGCAACAGATACGCAGTATTTT	CSASKTATDTQYF
TRBV11-2	few	TRBJ2-2	TRBD2	TGTGCCAGCAGCTTAGTCGCGGGAGCCGGCACCGGGGAGCTGTTTTTT	CASSLVAGAGTGELFF
TRBV20-1	many	TRBJ2-7	-	TGCAGTGCCCGAGCGGGTCCCTACGAGCAGTACTTC	CSARAGPYEQYF
TRBV28	many	TRBJ2-1	-	TGTGCCAGCAGTTTATCCGGGAACCTAGAAAATGAGCAGTTCTTC	CASSLSGNLENEQFF
TRBV20-1	many	TRBJ2-5	-	TGCAGTGCCCCGGGCAGTGGGGAGACCCAGTACTTC	CSAPGSGETQYF
TRBV11-2	many	TRBJ2-2	TRBD2	TGTGCCAGCAGCCCAGCGGCGGGGGCCGGGGAGCTGTTTTTT	CASSPAAGAGELFF
TRBV27	many	TRBJ1-1	-	TGTGCCAGCAGTCGACAACTGAACACTGAAGCTTTCTTT	CASSRQLNTEAFF
TRBV5-6	-	TRBJ2-3	TRBD2	TGTGCCAGCAGCTTGTGGCCCGGGACTAGCGGGACGAGGCAGTATTTT	CASSLWPGTSGTRQYF
TRBV2	many	TRBJ1-5	-	TGTGCCACCGCGGGCGCCGTCGGGGTTCAGCCCCAGCATTTT	CATAGAVGVQPQHF
TRBV3-1	many	TRBJ1-2	-	TGTGCCAGCAGCCAAAGTATGGGGGTTATTTCTAACTATGGCTACACCTTC	CASSQSMGVISNYGYTF
TRBV19	-	TRBJ1-5	TRBD1	TGTGCCAGTAGCCGACGACAGGGGAGTCAGCCCCAGCATTTT	CASSRRQGSQPQHF
TRBV12-3/TRBV12-4	many	TRBJ2-7	-	TGTGCCAGCAGTTTAGCGGGGATCTCCTACGAGCAGTACTTC	CASSLAGISYEQYF
TRBV7-8	few	TRBJ2-2	TRBD1	TGTGCCAGCAGCTCCCGGGACAGGGTTTTCGGGGAGCTGTTTTTT	CASSSRDRVFGELFF
TRBV11-2	many	TRBJ2-7	TRBD1	TGTGCCAGCAGCTCCCTTGGACAGGGAAACTACGAGCAGTACTTC	CASSSLGQGNYEQYF
TRBV7-9	many	TRBJ1-2	TRBD1	TGTGCCAGCAGCCGAGGACAGGGTGATGGCTACACCTTC	CASSRGQGDGYTF